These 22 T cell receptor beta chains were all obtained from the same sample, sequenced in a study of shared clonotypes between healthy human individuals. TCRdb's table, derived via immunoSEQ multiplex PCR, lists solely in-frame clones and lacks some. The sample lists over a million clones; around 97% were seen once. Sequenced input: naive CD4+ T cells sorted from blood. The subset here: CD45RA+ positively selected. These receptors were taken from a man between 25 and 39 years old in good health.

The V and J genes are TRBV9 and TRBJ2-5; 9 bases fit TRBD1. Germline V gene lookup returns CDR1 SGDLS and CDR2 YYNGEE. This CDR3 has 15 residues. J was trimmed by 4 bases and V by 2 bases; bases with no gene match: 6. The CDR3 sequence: CASSVPTGGGETQYF. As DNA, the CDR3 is TGTGCCAGCAGCGTCCCGACAGGGGGGGGAGAGACCCAGTACTTC.

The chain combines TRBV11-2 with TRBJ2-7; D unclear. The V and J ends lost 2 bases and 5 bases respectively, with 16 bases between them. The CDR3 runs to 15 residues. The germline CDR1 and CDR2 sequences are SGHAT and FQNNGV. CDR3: CASSLQGIKLDEQYF. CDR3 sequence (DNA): TGTGCCAGCAGCTTACAAGGGATCAAGCTAGACGAGCAGTACTTC.

CDR3 region: CSFLDTEAFF. In DNA form, the CDR3 reads TGCAGCTTCCTAGACACTGAAGCTTTCTTT. J is TRBJ1-1 and V is TRBV29-1; D uncertain. Deletions cut 8 bases from V and 3 bases from J, with 7 bases between. The V gene's germline CDR1 is SQVTM and CDR2 ANQGSEA. There are 10 residues in the CDR3. Using reference TRBV29-1 and TRBJ1-1 for the parts outside the CDR3, the full variable domain is SAVISQKPSRDICQRGTSLTIQCQVDSQVTMMFWYRQQPGQSLTLIATANQGSEATYESGFVIDKFPISRPNLTFSTLTVSNMSPEDSSIYLCSFLDTEAFFGQGTRLTVV.

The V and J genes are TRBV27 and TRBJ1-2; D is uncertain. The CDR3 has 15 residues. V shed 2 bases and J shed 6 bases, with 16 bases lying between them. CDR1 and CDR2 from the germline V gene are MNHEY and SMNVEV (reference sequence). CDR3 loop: CASSLRRFSLDGYTF. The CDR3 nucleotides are TGTGCCAGCAGTTTAAGGCGGTTCTCTCTCGATGGCTACACCTTC.

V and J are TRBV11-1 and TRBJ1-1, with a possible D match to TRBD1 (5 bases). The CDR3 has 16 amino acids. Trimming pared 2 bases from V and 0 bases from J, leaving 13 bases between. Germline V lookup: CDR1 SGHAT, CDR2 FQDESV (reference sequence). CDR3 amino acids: CASSLFRGGVNTEAFF. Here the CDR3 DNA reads TGTGCCAGCAGCTTATTCCGGGGGGGAGTGAACACTGAAGCTTTCTTT.

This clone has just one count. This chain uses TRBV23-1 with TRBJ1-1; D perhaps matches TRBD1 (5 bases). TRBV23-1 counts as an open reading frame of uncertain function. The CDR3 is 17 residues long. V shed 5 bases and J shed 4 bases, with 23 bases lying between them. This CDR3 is CASSESKGKGTSTEAFF. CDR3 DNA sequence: TGCGCCAGCAGTGAGTCGAAGGGGAAGGGGACGAGCACTGAAGCTTTCTTT.

The CDR3 region has the DNA TGTGCCAGCAGTCAACTGACAGGCCGCGGCACCGGGGAGCTGTTTTTT. Its translation: CASSQLTGRGTGELFF. The chain carries TRBV27 and TRBJ2-2; D is perhaps TRBD1 (6 bases). CDR1 and CDR2 from the germline V gene are MNHEY and SMNVEV (reference sequence). Trimming took 5 bases from V and 4 from J, leaving 17 bases between them. The CDR3 covers 16 residues.

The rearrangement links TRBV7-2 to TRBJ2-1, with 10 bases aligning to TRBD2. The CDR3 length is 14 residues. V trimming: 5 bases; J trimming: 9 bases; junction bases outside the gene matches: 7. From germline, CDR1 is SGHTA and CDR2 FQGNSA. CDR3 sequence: CASSPRLAGVEQFF. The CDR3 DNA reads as TGTGCCAGCAGCCCGAGACTAGCGGGCGTTGAGCAGTTCTTC. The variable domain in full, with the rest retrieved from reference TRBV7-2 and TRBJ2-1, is GAGVSQSPSNKVTEKGKDVELRCDPISGHTALYWYRQSLGQGLEFLIYFQGNSAPDKSGLPSDRFSAERTGGSVSTLTIQRTQQEDSAVYLCASSPRLAGVEQFFGPGTRLTVL.

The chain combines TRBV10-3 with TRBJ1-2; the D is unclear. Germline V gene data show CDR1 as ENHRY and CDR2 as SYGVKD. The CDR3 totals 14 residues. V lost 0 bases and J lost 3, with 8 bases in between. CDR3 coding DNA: TGTGCCATCAGTGAGTCGAGAAACGACTATGGCTACACCTTC. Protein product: CAISESRNDYGYTF.

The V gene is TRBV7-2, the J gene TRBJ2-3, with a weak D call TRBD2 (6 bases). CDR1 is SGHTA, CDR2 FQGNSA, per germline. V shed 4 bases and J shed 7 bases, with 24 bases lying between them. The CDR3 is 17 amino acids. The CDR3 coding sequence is TGTGCCAGCAGCTCCAGACCGGGACTTGGTGGTTTGAATACGCAGTATTTT. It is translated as CASSSRPGLGGLNTQYF.

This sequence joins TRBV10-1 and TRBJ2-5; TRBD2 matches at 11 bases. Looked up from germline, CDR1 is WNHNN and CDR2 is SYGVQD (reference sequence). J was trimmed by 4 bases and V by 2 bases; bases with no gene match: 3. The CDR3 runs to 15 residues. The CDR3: CASSEGTSGIETQYF. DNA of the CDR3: TGCGCCAGCAGTGAGGGGACTAGCGGTATAGAGACCCAGTACTTC.

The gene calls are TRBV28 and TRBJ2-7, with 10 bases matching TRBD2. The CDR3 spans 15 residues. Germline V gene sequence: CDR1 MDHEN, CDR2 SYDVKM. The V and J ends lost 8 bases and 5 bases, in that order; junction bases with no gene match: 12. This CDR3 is CASGGGRLAGNEQYF. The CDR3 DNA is TGTGCCAGCGGAGGGGGGAGACTAGCGGGCAACGAGCAGTACTTC.

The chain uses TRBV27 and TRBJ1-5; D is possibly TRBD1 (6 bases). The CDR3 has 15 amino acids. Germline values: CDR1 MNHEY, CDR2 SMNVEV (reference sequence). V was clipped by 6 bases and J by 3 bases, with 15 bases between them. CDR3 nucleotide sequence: TGTGCCAGCAGACCCGCGGGACACTACAATCAGCCCCAGCATTTT. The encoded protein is CASRPAGHYNQPQHF.

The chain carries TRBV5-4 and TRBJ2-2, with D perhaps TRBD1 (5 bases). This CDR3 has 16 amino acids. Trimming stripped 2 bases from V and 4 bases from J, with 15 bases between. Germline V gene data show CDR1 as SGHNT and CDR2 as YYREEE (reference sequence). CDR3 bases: TGTGCCAGCAGCTTAGGTGGTGCAGGGATCACCGGGGAGCTGTTTTTT. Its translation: CASSLGGAGITGELFF.

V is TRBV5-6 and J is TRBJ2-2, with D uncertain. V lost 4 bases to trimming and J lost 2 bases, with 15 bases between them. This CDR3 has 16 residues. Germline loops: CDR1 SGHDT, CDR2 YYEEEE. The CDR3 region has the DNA TGTGCCAGCAGCGCTCCCGGGCCAGCTAACACCGGGGAGCTGTTTTTT. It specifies CASSAPGPANTGELFF.

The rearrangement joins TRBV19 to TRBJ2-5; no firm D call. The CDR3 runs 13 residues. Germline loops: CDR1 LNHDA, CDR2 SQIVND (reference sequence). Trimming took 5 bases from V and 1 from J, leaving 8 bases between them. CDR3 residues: CASSSRVQETQYF. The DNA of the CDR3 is TGTGCCAGTAGTTCGAGAGTCCAAGAGACCCAGTACTTC.

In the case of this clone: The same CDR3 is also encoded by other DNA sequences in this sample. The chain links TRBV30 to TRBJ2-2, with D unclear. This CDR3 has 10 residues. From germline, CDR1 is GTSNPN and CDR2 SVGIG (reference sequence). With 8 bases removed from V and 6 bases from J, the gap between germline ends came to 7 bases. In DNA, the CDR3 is TGTGCCCGAGGAGCCGGGGAGCTGTTTTTT. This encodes CARGAGELFF. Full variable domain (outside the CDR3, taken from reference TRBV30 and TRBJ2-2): SQTIHQWPATLVQPVGSPLSLECTVEGTSNPNLYWYRQAAGRGLQLLFYSVGIGQISSEVPQNLSASRPQDRQFILSSKKLLLSDSGFYLCARGAGELFFGEGSRLTVL.

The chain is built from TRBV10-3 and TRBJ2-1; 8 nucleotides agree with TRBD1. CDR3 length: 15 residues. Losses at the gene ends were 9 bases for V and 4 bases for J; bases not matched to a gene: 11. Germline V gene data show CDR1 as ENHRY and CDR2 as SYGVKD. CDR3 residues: CAIAQRQGAYNEQFF. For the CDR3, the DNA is TGTGCCATTGCCCAGAGGCAGGGGGCGTACAATGAGCAGTTCTTC.

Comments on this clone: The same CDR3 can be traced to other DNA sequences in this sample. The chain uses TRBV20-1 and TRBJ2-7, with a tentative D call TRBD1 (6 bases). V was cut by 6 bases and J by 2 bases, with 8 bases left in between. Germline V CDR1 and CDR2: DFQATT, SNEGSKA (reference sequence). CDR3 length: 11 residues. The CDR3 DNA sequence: TGCAGTGCGGCAGGGGCCTACGAGCAGTACTTC. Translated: CSAAGAYEQYF.

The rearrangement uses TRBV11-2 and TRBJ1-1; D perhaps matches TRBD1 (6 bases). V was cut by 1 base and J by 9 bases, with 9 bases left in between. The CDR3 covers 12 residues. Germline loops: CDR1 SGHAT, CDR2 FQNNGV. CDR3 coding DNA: TGTGCCAGCAGCTTAGCGGACAGAAAAGCTTTCTTT. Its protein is CASSLADRKAFF.

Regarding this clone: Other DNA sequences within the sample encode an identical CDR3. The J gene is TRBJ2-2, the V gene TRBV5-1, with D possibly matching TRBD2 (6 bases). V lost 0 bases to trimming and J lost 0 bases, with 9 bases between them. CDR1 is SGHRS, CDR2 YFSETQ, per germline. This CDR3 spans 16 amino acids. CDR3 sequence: CASSLVAGPNTGELFF. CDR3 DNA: TGCGCCAGCAGCTTGGTCGCGGGACCGAACACCGGGGAGCTGTTTTTT.

The CDR3 spells CASSLHKETQYF. DNA for the CDR3: TGCGCCAGCAGCCTACATAAAGAGACCCAGTACTTC. The V and J genes are TRBV5-1 and TRBJ2-5; no reliable D call. V lost 4 bases, J lost 3 bases, and 7 bases lay in between. CDR1 is SGHRS, CDR2 YFSETQ, per germline. The CDR3 runs 12 residues.